This T cell receptor (beta chain) was captured in a study of T-cell reconstitution after alpha-beta-depleted transplantation in children. The library targeted TCRbeta and was prepared with unique molecular identifiers. TCRdb fed the PCR reads into MiXCR, producing one record per CDR3 protein. The sample records around 250,000 distinct CDR3 sequences, less than 9% being singletons. This clonotype has a count of ten or more. The TCR sequence derives from a male patient younger than 18 who had a stem cell transplant for acute lymphoblastic leukemia, so the T cells may come from the graft donor. This specimen consisted of PBMCs, mostly from graft donor cells, obtained 180 days after TCRalphabeta/CD19-depleted stem cell transplant.

The DNA for the CDR3 is TGTGCCAGCAGTCGAACAGGGTACGGAGGAAACACCATATATTTT. Translation: CASSRTGYGGNTIYF. V and J are TRBV7-9 and TRBJ1-3; D perhaps matches TRBD1 (6 bases). Per the germline V gene, CDR1 is SEHNR and CDR2 is FQNEAQ (reference sequence). The V gene lost 6 bases and the J gene lost 4 bases, with 16 bases spanning the gap. This CDR3 has 15 amino acids.